The 5 T cell receptor beta chains reported below all come from one sample, sequenced in a study of cytomegalovirus exposure and HLA in healthy donors. The method was immunoSEQ multiplex PCR; TCRdb's version includes in-frame clones alone and lacks a portion of them. The sample carries 200,000 to 300,000 clones, roughly 87% recorded once. The sequencing input was PBMCs. These receptors were collected from a man aged 18 to 30 in good health and CMV-seropositive.

The V call is TRBV7-3, the J call TRBJ1-1; TRBD1 might be the D (5 bases). The CDR3 extends over 13 amino acids. Deletions cut 4 bases from V and 4 bases from J, with 10 bases between. Germline V gives CDR1 SGHTA, CDR2 FQGTGA. CDR3: CASSSAGITEAFF. The CDR3 DNA sequence: TGTGCCAGCAGCTCAGCAGGGATCACTGAAGCTTTCTTT.

V usage is TRBV6-5 and J usage is TRBJ2-1, with 10 positions matching TRBD2. The CDR3 is 16 residues long. Unmatched junction bases numbered 7, after V lost 2 bases and J lost 6 bases. In germline, CDR1 is MNHEY, CDR2 SVGAGI. CDR3 amino acids: CASSYASGRRGNEQFF. The CDR3 DNA follows: TGTGCCAGCAGTTACGCTAGCGGGAGAAGGGGCAATGAGCAGTTCTTC.

The chain couples TRBV11-1 to TRBJ2-2, with 7 bases matching TRBD2. The V and J ends lost 2 bases and 5 bases, in that order; junction bases with no gene match: 8. Germline V CDR1 and CDR2: SGHAT, FQDESV (reference sequence). The CDR3 length is 16 residues. The DNA of the CDR3 is TGTGCCAGCAGCTTATTTTCGGCGGGAGTGACCGGGGAGCTGTTTTTT. Residues: CASSLFSAGVTGELFF.

The V gene is TRBV27, the J gene TRBJ2-5; D gene uncertain. Looked up from germline, CDR1 is MNHEY and CDR2 is SMNVEV (reference sequence). There are 13 residues in the CDR3. Trimming stripped 2 bases from V and 7 bases from J, with 11 bases between. CDR3 amino acids: CASSLTSGGTQYF. The CDR3 region has the DNA TGTGCCAGCAGTTTAACCTCGGGCGGGACCCAGTACTTC.

The chain links TRBV7-3 to TRBJ2-5; 10 bases agree with TRBD1. The CDR3 extends over 16 amino acids. Germline values: CDR1 SGHTA, CDR2 FQGTGA. J gave up 4 bases and V 5 bases, and 10 bases lay outside the gene matches. The CDR3 spells CASSPGTGVYVETQYF. CDR3 coding DNA: TGTGCCAGCAGCCCGGGGACAGGGGTTTACGTAGAGACCCAGTACTTC.